This section outlines one T cell receptor (beta chain) sequence together with its context. The table came from immunoSEQ multiplex PCR; TCRdb's copy has only in-frame clones and leaves some out. The sample lists roughly 46,000 clones, roughly nine tenths seen once, with 11% to 15% in the top ten. This sample was taken from a study of OX40 agonist ivuxolimab in advanced cancers. About the research overall: Clinicians treated patients with ivuxolimab, an agonistic anti-OX40 (CD134) antibody.

The material sequenced was CD4+ or CD8+ T cells sorted from blood, taken in a trial of the OX40 agonist ivuxolimab. This clonotype was sampled from an adult with an advanced solid tumor such as melanoma, head and neck, liver or kidney cancer.

CDR3 in DNA: TGTGCCAGTAGTATGGGGAGCGGGAGGGCCTTCTACAATGAGCAGTTCTTC. It yields the protein CASSMGSGRAFYNEQFF. This chain connects TRBV19 to TRBJ2-1; 10 bases are shared with TRBD2. The CDR3 spans 17 residues. Trimming took 3 bases from V and 3 from J; bases not matched to a gene: 8. Germline V gene lookup returns CDR1 LNHDA and CDR2 SQIVND (reference sequence).